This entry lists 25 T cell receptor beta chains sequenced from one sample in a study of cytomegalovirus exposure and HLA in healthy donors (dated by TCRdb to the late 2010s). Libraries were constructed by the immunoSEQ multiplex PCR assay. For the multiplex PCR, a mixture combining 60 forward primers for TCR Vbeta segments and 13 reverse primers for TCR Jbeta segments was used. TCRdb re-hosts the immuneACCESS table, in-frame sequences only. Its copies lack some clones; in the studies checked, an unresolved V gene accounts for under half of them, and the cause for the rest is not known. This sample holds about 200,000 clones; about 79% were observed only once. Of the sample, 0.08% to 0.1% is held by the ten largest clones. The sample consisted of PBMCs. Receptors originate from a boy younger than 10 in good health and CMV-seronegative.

The CDR3 nucleotides are TGTGCCAGCTCACACCCCCTAGCGGGGGGCCGCAATGAGCAGTTCTTC. Translated, it gives CASSHPLAGGRNEQFF. The chain couples TRBV18 to TRBJ2-1; 11 nucleotides agree with TRBD2. V lost 4 bases and J lost 6; bases outside the gene matches: 8. The CDR3 extends over 16 amino acids. Germline CDR1 KGHSH, CDR2 LQKENI.

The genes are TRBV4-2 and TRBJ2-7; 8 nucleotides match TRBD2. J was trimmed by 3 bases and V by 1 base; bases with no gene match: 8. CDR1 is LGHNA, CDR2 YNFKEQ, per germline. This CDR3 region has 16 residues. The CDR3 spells CASSQGTGGAVYEQYF. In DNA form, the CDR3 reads TGTGCCAGCAGCCAAGGGACCGGGGGGGCAGTCTACGAGCAGTACTTC.

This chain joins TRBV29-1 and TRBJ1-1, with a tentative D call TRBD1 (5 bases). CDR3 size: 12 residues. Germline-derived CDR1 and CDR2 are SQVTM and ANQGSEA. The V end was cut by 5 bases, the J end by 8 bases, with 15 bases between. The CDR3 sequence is CSVLPVWGEAFF. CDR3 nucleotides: TGCAGCGTTTTGCCAGTCTGGGGCGAAGCTTTCTTT.

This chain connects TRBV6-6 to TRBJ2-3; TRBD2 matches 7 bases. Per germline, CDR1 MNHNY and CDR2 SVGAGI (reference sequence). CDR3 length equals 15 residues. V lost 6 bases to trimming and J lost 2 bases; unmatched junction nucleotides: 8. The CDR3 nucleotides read TGTGCCAGCAGATATGGGGGACTACTCACAGATACGCAGTATTTT. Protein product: CASRYGGLLTDTQYF.

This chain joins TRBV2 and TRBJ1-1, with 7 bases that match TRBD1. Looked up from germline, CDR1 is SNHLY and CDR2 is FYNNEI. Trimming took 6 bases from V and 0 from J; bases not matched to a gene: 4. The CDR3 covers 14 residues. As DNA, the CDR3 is TGTGCCAGCAGGGGACAGACAATGAACACTGAAGCTTTCTTT. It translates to CASRGQTMNTEAFF.

The CDR3 DNA is TGCAGCGTTCTTACTAGCCCCCTCCTCACAGATACGCAGTATTTT. It specifies CSVLTSPLLTDTQYF. The chain uses TRBV29-1 and TRBJ2-3; the D gene is possibly TRBD2 (6 bases). The germline V gene has CDR1 SQVTM and CDR2 ANQGSEA. The V end lost 5 bases, the J end lost 2 bases, and 17 bases lay between the germline ends. The length of the CDR3 is 15 residues.

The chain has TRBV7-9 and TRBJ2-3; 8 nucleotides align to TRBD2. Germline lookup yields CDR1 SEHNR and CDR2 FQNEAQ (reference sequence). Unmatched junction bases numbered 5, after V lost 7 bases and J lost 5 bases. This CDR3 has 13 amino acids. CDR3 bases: TGTGCCAGCAATCGGGGGGGCCAAGATACGCAGTATTTT. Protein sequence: CASNRGGQDTQYF.

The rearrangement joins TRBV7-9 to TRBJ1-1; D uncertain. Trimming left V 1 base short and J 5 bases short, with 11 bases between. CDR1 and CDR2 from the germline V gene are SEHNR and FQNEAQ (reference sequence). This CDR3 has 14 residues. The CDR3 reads CASSLGLVGTEAFF. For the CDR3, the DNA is TGTGCCAGCAGCTTAGGACTGGTTGGGACTGAAGCTTTCTTT.

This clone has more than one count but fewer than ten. The CDR3 DNA reads as TGTGCCAGCAGCCAAGCCGGGACTAGCGTAGAGACCCAGTACTTC. It yields the protein CASSQAGTSVETQYF. This rearrangement joins TRBV4-2 to TRBJ2-5; TRBD2 agrees at 10 bases. Germline V gene sequence: CDR1 LGHNA, CDR2 YNFKEQ. V lost 1 base, J lost 4 bases, and 3 bases stayed unmatched. The CDR3 totals 15 residues.

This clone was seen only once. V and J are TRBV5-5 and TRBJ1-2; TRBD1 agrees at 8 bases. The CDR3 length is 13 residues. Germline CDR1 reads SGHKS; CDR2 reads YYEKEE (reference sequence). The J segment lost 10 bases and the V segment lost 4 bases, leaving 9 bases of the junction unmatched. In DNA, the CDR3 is TGTGCCAGCAGCAACGCAGGGGGCGTGCACTACACCTTC. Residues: CASSNAGGVHYTF. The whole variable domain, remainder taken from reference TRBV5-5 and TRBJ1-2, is DAGVTQSPTHLIKTRGQQVTLRCSPISGHKSVSWYQQVLGQGPQFIFQYYEKEERGRGNFPDRFSARQFPNYSSELNVNALLLGDSALYLCASSNAGGVHYTFGSGTRLTVV.

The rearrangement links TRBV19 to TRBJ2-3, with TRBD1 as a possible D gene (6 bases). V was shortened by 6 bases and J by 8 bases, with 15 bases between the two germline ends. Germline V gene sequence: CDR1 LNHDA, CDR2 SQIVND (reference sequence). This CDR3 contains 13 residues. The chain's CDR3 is CASSAQGKGTQYF. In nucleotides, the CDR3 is TGTGCCAGTAGCGCACAGGGTAAGGGTACGCAGTATTTT.

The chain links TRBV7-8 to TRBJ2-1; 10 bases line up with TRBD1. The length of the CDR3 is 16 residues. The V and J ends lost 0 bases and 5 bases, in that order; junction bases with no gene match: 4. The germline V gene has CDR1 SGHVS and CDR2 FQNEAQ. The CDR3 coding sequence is TGTGCCAGCAGCTTAGCAGGACAGGGGGTCAACAATGAGCAGTTCTTC. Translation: CASSLAGQGVNNEQFF. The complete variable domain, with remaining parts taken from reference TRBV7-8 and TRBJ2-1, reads GAGVSQSPRYKVAKRGQDVALRCDPISGHVSLFWYQQALGQGPEFLTYFQNEAQLDKSGLPSDRFFAERPEGSVSTLKIQRTQQEDSAVYLCASSLAGQGVNNEQFFGPGTRLTVL.

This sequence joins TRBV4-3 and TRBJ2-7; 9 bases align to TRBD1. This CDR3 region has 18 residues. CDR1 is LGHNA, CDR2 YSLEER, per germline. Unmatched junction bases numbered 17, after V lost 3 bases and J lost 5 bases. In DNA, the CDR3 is TGCGCCAGCAGCCACTTGTGTAGGGACAGGGAGGCTCTGGACGAGCAGTACTTC. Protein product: CASSHLCRDREALDEQYF.

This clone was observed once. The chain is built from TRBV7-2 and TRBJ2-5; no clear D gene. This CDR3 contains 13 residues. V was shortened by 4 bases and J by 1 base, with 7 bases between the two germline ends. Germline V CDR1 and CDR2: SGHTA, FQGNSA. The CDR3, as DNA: TGTGCCAGCAGCTCCGACACCCAAGAGACCCAGTACTTC. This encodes CASSSDTQETQYF.

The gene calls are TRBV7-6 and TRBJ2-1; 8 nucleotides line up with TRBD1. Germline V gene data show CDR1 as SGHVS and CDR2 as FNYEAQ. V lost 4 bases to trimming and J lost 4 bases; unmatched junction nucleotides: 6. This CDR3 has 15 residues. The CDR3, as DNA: TGTGCCAGCAGCTCCCAGGGGGCGCGATACAATGAGCAGTTCTTC. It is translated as CASSSQGARYNEQFF.

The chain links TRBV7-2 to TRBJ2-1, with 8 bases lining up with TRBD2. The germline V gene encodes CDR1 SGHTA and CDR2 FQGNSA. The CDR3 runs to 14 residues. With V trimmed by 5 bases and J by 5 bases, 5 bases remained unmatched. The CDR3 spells CASSPRGGNNEQFF. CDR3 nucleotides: TGTGCCAGCAGCCCCCGGGGGGGCAACAATGAGCAGTTCTTC.

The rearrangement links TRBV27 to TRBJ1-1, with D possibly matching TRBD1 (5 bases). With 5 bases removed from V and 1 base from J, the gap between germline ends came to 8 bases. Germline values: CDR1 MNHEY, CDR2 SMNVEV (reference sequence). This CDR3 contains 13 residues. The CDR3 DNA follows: TGTGCCAGCAGTAGGGACTGGAACACTGAAGCTTTCTTT. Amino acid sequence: CASSRDWNTEAFF.

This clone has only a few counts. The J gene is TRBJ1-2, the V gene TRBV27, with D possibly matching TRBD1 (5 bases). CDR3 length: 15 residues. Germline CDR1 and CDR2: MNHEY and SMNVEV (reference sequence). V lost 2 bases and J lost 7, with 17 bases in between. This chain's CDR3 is CASSLTVPTRAGYTF. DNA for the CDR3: TGTGCCAGCAGTTTAACCGTCCCTACCAGGGCTGGCTACACCTTC.

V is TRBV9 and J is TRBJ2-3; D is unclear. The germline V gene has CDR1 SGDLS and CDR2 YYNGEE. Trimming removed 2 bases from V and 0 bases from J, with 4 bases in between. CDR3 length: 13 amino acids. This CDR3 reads CASSVSSTDTQYF. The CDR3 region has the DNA TGTGCCAGCAGCGTGAGTAGCACAGATACGCAGTATTTT.

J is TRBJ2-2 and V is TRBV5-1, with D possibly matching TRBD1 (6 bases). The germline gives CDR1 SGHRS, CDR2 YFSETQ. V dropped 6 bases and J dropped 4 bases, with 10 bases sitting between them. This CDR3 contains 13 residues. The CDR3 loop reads CASKEGGTGELFF. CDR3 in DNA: TGCGCCAGCAAGGAAGGGGGCACCGGGGAGCTGTTTTTT.

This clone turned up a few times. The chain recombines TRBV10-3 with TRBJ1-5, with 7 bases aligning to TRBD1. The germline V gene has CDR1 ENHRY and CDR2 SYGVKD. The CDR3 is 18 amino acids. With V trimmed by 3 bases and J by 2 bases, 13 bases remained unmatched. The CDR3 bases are TGTGCCATCAGTGAACCGGGACAGACCTTATCGGGCAATCAGCCCCAGCATTTT. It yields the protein CAISEPGQTLSGNQPQHF.

The CDR3 DNA is TGTGCCAGTAGTATAAGGGAGCCGATCTACAATGAGCAGTTCTTC. It encodes CASSIREPIYNEQFF. The genes are TRBV19 and TRBJ2-1; D possibly corresponds to TRBD2 (5 bases). Germline CDR1 and CDR2: LNHDA and SQIVND (reference sequence). V shed 2 bases and J shed 3 bases, with 11 bases lying between them. This CDR3 spans 15 amino acids.

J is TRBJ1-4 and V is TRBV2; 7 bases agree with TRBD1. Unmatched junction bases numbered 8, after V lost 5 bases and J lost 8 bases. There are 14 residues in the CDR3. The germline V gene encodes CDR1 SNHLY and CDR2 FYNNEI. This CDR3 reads CASSSLGGDEKLFF. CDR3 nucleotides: TGTGCCAGCAGTAGCTTAGGGGGCGACGAAAAACTGTTTTTT.

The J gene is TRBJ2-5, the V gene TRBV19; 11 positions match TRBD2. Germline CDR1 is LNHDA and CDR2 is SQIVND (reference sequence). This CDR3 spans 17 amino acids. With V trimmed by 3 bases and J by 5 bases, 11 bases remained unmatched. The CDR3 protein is CASSMGWLAGGRETQYF. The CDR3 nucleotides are TGTGCCAGTAGTATGGGTTGGCTAGCGGGGGGACGGGAGACCCAGTACTTC.

In DNA, the CDR3 is TGTGCCAGCAGCTTAGCACAGGGGACAGATACGCAGTATTTT. As protein: CASSLAQGTDTQYF. The V gene is TRBV7-2, the J gene TRBJ2-3; 7 bases align to TRBD1. Germline lookup yields CDR1 SGHTA and CDR2 FQGNSA. The CDR3 has 14 amino acids. J was trimmed by 3 bases and V by 0 bases; bases with no gene match: 0.